One sample yielded the 15 T cell receptor beta chains listed below, sequenced in a study of CD8 T cells in ankylosing spondylitis. A single record per CDR3 protein comes from TCRdb applying MiXCR to the 5' RACE reads. The profile shows about 220,000 distinct CDR3 sequences, roughly 25% of them singletons. The material sequenced was blood, either unsorted or a sorted T cell fraction (not recorded which). These receptors all come from a male donor with ankylosing spondylitis or in good health (not recorded which).

The chain carries TRBV18 and TRBJ2-7; D call uncertain. The CDR3 runs to 13 residues. CDR1 KGHSH and CDR2 LQKENI come from the germline V gene. V was trimmed by 2 bases and J by 4 bases, leaving 9 bases between them. The CDR3 loop reads CASSPSREYEQYF. CDR3 DNA sequence: TGTGCCAGCTCACCATCAAGGGAATACGAGCAGTACTTC.

This clonotype was observed once. This chain links TRBV7-3 with TRBJ2-1, with 7 bases lining up with TRBD2. Germline V lookup: CDR1 SGHTA, CDR2 FQGTGA. This CDR3 is 18 amino acids long. J lost 7 bases, V lost 5 bases, and 20 bases had no gene match. CDR3 sequence (DNA): TGTGCCAGCAGCCAAAAAGTGTGGGCTAGCGGAATTAATAATGAGCAGTTCTTC. This encodes CASSQKVWASGINNEQFF.

The chain employs TRBV29-1 and TRBJ1-1; D remains ambiguous. The CDR3 is made up of 13 amino acids. Trimming pared 4 bases from V and 0 bases from J, leaving 9 bases between. Germline loops: CDR1 SQVTM, CDR2 ANQGSEA. The CDR3 DNA sequence: TGCAGCGTTGTAGGCAGAGTGAACACTGAAGCTTTCTTT. Protein: CSVVGRVNTEAFF.

This clonotype was recorded a few times. V gene TRBV12-3 or TRBV12-4 combines with J gene TRBJ1-5; 10 bases agree with TRBD1. Unmatched junction bases numbered 1, after V lost 6 bases and J lost 5 bases. The CDR3 is made up of 13 amino acids. In nucleotides, the CDR3 is TGTGCCAGCAGGGGGACAGGGGATCAGCCCCAGCATTTT. Translated: CASRGTGDQPQHF.

The table lists this clonotype with many counts. The V and J genes are TRBV7-2 and TRBJ2-7; D call uncertain. Per the germline V gene, CDR1 is SGHTA and CDR2 is FQGNSA. The CDR3 contains 14 residues. V was cut by 0 bases and J by 0 bases, with 6 bases left in between. The CDR3 region is CASSLASTSYEQYF. The CDR3, as DNA: TGTGCCAGCAGCTTAGCAAGCACCTCCTACGAGCAGTACTTC.

The chain couples TRBV10-3 to TRBJ1-3; possible D gene TRBD1, 5 bases. V was trimmed by 0 bases and J by 9 bases, leaving 9 bases between them. The CDR3 runs to 13 residues. The germline V gene encodes CDR1 ENHRY and CDR2 SYGVKD. The chain's CDR3 is CAISESFQGTIYF. Here the CDR3 DNA reads TGTGCCATCAGTGAGTCGTTCCAGGGCACCATATATTTT.

This rearrangement joins TRBV12-3 or TRBV12-4 to TRBJ2-2; D remains ambiguous. The CDR3 length is 12 residues. The ends were cut back, 4 bases at V and 4 bases at J, with 4 bases in the middle. The CDR3 is CASSYSTGELFF. The CDR3, as DNA: TGTGCCAGCAGTTATAGCACCGGGGAGCTGTTTTTT.

This clonotype was picked up many times. J is TRBJ1-2 and V is TRBV5-1; the match to TRBD1 covers 7 bases. V shed 4 bases, J shed 3 bases, and the junction held 3 bases outside the gene matches. Germline-derived CDR1 and CDR2 are SGHRS and YFSETQ. The CDR3 is 13 residues long. The CDR3: CASSPGGDYGYTF. Here the CDR3 DNA reads TGCGCCAGCAGCCCAGGGGGTGACTATGGCTACACCTTC. The full variable domain, its missing parts supplied by reference TRBV5-1 and TRBJ1-2, is KAGVTQTPRYLIKTRGQQVTLSCSPISGHRSVSWYQQTPGQGLQFLFEYFSETQRNKGNFPGRFSGRQFSNSRSEMNVSTLELGDSALYLCASSPGGDYGYTFGSGTRLTVV.

The chain joins TRBV4-3 to TRBJ2-7; 9 bases are a match to TRBD1. The CDR3 contains 15 residues. J lost 7 bases, V lost 0 bases, and 7 bases had no gene match. CDR1 and CDR2 from the germline V gene are LGHNA and YSLEER. CDR3 region: CASSQEGQGFREQYF. CDR3 DNA: TGCGCCAGCAGCCAAGAAGGACAGGGGTTTAGGGAGCAGTACTTC.

This clonotype was picked up one time. A read error may be the cause here, since a much bigger clone is one base away. The rearrangement uses TRBV20-1 and TRBJ2-5, with D tentatively TRBD2 (7 bases). CDR1 and CDR2 (germline): DFQATT, SNEGSKA (reference sequence). The CDR3 totals 13 residues. CDR3 residues: CSSRGRGAETQYF. For the CDR3, the DNA is TGCAGTTCTAGAGGGAGGGGGGCGGAGACCCAGTACTTC.

There are a few counts of this clonotype. This rearrangement joins TRBV10-3 to TRBJ2-2, with D unresolved. The CDR3 spans 14 residues. Germline assignment: CDR1 ENHRY and CDR2 SYGVKD. V lost 3 bases and J 1 base, leaving 6 bases between the germline ends. The CDR3 nucleotides read TGTGCCATCAGTGACCATCGGAACACCGGGGAGCTGTTTTTT. This codes for CAISDHRNTGELFF.

This clonotype occurred many times. The chain joins TRBV4-1 to TRBJ1-5, with a tentative D call TRBD1 (5 bases). The CDR3 consists of 16 residues. V dropped 4 bases and J dropped 2 bases, with 15 bases sitting between them. Per germline, CDR1 MGHRA and CDR2 YSYEKL. Written as DNA, the CDR3 is TGCGCCAGCAGCCCTACTGGGGGTAATCGCAATCAGCCCCAGCATTTT. Amino acid sequence: CASSPTGGNRNQPQHF.

This clonotype has a count of ten or more. The rearrangement links TRBV7-8 to TRBJ2-4; D gene uncertain. The germline V and J ends were trimmed by 1 base and 6 bases, with 4 bases remaining between them. The CDR3 has 12 amino acids. CDR1 and CDR2 from the germline V gene are SGHVS and FQNEAQ. The CDR3 DNA reads as TGTGCCAGCAGCTTAGGGGGAAACATTCAGTACTTC. Protein: CASSLGGNIQYF.

Written as DNA, the CDR3 is TGCAGTGCAACCGGCGCAGTACTCGGGACTAGTGTTCCTGAGCAGTTCTTC. It encodes CSATGAVLGTSVPEQFF. This rearrangement joins TRBV20-1 to TRBJ2-1; 8 nucleotides agree with TRBD2. CDR1 is DFQATT and CDR2 is SNEGSKA in the germline V gene (reference sequence). The V gene end was trimmed by 6 bases and the J gene end by 9 bases; junction bases not matched to a gene: 22. This CDR3 spans 17 amino acids.

The rearrangement uses TRBV7-2 and TRBJ2-1; unclear D gene. The CDR3 length is 14 residues. V lost 5 bases, J lost 8 bases, and 16 bases lay in between. Germline V gene sequence: CDR1 SGHTA, CDR2 FQGNSA. The CDR3: CASSPSVSVHEQFF. The CDR3 nucleotides read TGTGCCAGCAGCCCTAGTGTGTCAGTTCATGAGCAGTTCTTC. The whole variable domain, remainder taken from reference TRBV7-2 and TRBJ2-1, is GAGVSQSPSNKVTEKGKDVELRCDPISGHTALYWYRQSLGQGLEFLIYFQGNSAPDKSGLPSDRFSAERTGGSVSTLTIQRTQQEDSAVYLCASSPSVSVHEQFFGPGTRLTVL.